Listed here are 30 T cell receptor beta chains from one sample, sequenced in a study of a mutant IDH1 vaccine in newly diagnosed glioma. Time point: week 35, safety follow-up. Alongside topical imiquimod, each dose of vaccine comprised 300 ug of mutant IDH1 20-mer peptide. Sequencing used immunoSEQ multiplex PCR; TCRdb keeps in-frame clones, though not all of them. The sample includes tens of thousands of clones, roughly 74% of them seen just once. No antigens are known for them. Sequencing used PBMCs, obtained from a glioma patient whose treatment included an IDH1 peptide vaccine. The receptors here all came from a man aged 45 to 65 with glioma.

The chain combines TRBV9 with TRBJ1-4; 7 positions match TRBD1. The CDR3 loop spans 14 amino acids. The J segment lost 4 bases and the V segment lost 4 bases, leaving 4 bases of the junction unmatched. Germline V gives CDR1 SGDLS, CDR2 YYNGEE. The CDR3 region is CASSPGQFNEKLFF. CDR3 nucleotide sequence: TGTGCCAGCAGCCCGGGACAGTTTAATGAAAAACTGTTTTTT.

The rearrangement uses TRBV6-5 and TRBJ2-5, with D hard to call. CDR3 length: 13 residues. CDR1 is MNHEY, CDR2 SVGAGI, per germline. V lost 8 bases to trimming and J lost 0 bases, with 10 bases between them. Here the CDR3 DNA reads TGTGCCAGCGGTGGGAACGACCAAGAGACCCAGTACTTC. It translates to CASGGNDQETQYF.

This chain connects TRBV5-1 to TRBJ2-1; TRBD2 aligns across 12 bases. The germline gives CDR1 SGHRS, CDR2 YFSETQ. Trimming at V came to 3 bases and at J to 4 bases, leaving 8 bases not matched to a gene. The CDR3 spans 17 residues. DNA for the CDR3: TGCGCCAGCAGCTCCACTAGCGGGGGGAATTTTTACAATGAGCAGTTCTTC. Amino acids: CASSSTSGGNFYNEQFF.

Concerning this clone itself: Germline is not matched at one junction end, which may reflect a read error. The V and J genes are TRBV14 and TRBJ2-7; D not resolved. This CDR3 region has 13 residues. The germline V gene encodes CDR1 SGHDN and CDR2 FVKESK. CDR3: CASSPVVSYGQYF. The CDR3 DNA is TGTGCCAGCAGCCCCGTTGTCAGCTACGGGCAGTACTTC.

CDR3 in amino acids: CSVERGTSTDTQYF. The CDR3 DNA reads as TGCAGCGTTGAACGCGGGACTAGCACAGATACGCAGTATTTT. The rearrangement uses TRBV29-1 and TRBJ2-3; perhaps TRBD2 as D (6 bases). CDR1 and CDR2 (germline): SQVTM, ANQGSEA. This CDR3 comprises 14 residues. Trimming left V 2 bases short and J 0 bases short, with 9 bases between.

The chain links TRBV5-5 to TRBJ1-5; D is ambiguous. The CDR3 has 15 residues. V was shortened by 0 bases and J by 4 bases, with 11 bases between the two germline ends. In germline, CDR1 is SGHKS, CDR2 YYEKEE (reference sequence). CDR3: CASSLAADTNQPQHF. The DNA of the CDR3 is TGTGCCAGCAGCTTGGCGGCAGATACAAATCAGCCCCAGCATTTT.

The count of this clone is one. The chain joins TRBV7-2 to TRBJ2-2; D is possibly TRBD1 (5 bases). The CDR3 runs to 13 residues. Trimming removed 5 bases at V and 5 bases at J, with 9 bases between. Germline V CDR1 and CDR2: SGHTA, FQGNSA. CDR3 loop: CASSLQGTGELFF. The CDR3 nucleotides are TGTGCCAGCAGCCTCCAGGGAACCGGGGAGCTGTTTTTT. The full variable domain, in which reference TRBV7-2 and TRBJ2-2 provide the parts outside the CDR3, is GAGVSQSPSNKVTEKGKDVELRCDPISGHTALYWYRQSLGQGLEFLIYFQGNSAPDKSGLPSDRFSAERTGGSVSTLTIQRTQQEDSAVYLCASSLQGTGELFFGEGSRLTVL.

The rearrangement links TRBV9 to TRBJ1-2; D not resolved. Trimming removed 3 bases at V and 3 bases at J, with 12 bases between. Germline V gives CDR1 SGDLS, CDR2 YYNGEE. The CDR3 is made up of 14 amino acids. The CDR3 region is CASSAVDTYYGYTF. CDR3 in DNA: TGTGCCAGCAGCGCCGTCGACACCTACTATGGCTACACCTTC.

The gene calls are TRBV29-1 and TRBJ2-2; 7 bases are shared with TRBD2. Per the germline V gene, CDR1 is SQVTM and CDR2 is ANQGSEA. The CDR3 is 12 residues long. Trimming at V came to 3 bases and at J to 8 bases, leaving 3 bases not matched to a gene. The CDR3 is CSVEGGEGELFF. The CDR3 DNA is TGCAGCGTTGAGGGGGGGGAGGGGGAGCTGTTTTTT.

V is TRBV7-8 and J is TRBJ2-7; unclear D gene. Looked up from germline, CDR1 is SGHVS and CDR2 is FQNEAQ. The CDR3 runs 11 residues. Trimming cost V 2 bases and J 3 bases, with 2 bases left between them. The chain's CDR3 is CASSLSYEQYF. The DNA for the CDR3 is TGTGCCAGCAGCTTAAGCTACGAGCAGTACTTC.

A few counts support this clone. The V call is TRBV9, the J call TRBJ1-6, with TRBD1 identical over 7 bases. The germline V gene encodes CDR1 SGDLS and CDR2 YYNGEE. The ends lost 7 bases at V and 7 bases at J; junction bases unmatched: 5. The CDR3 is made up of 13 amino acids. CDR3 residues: CASRQGTNSPLHF. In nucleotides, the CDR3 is TGTGCCAGCCGACAGGGAACAAATTCACCCCTCCACTTT.

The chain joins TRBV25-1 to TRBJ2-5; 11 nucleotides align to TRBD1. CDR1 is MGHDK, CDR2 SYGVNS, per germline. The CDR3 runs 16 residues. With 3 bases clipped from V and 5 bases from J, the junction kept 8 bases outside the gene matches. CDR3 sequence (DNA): TGTGCCAGCAGTGATTTAGGACAGGGGGCTAGGGAGACCCAGTACTTC. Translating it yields CASSDLGQGARETQYF. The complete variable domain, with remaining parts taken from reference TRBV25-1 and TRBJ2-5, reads EADIYQTPRYLVIGTGKKITLECSQTMGHDKMYWYQQDPGMELHLIHYSYGVNSTEKGDLSSESTVSRIRTEHFPLTLESARPSHTSQYLCASSDLGQGARETQYFGPGTRLLVL.

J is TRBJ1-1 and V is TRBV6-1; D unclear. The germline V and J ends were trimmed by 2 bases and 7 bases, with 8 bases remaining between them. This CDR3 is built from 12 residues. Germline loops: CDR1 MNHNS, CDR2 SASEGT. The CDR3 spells CASSESLSEAFF. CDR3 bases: TGTGCCAGCAGTGAATCGTTGAGTGAAGCTTTCTTT.

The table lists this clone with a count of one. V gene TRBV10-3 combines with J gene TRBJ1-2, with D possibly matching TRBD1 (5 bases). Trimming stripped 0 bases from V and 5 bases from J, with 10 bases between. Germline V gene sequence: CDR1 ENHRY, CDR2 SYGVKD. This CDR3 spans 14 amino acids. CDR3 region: CAISESGGDYGYTF. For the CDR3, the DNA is TGTGCCATCAGTGAGTCGGGGGGGGATTATGGCTACACCTTC.

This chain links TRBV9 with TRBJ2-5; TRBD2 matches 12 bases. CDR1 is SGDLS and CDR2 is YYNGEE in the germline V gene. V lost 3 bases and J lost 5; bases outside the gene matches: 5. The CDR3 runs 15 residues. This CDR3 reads CASSGTSGGSETQYF. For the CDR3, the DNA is TGTGCCAGCAGCGGAACTAGCGGGGGGTCTGAGACCCAGTACTTC.

This chain's CDR3 is CASSFRKGTEAFF. CDR3 bases: TGTGCCAGCAGCTTTAGGAAAGGGACTGAAGCTTTCTTT. This rearrangement joins TRBV5-6 to TRBJ1-1, with unresolved D. The V end lost 2 bases, the J end lost 5 bases, and 10 bases lay between the germline ends. CDR3 length: 13 amino acids. The germline gives CDR1 SGHDT, CDR2 YYEEEE.

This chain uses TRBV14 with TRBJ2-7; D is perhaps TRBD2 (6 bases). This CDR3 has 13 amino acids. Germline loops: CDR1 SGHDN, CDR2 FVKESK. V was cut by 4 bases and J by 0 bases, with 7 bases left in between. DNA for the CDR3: TGTGCCAGCAGCCTGGGGGGCTCCTACGAGCAGTACTTC. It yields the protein CASSLGGSYEQYF.

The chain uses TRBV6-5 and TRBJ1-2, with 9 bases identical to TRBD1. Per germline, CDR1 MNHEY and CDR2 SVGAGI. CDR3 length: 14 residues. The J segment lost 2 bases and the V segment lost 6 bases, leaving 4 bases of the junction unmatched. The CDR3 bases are TGTGCCAGCAGCTTACAGGGGGCGAACTATGGCTACACCTTC. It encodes CASSLQGANYGYTF.

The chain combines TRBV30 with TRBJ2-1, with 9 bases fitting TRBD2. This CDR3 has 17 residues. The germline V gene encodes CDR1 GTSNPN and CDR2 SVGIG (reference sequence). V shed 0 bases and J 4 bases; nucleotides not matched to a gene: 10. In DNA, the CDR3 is TGTGCCTGGAGTGTAGGGACCCAGCGGGGGGTGTACAATGAGCAGTTCTTC. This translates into CAWSVGTQRGVYNEQFF.

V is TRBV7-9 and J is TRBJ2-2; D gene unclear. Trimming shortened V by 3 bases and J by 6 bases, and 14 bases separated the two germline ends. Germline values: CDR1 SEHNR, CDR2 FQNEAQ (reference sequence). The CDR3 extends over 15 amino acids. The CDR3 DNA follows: TGTGCCAGCAGCTTGGACGAGCATCCGGCCGGGGAGCTGTTTTTT. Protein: CASSLDEHPAGELFF.

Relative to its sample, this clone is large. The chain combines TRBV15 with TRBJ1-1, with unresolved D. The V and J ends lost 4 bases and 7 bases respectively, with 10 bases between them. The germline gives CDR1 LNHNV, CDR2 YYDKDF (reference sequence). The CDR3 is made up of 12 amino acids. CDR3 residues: CATSTGRNEAFF. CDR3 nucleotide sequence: TGTGCCACCAGCACTGGGCGAAATGAAGCTTTCTTT. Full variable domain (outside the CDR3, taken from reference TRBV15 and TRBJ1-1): DAMVIQNPRYQVTQFGKPVTLSCSQTLNHNVMYWYQQKSSQAPKLLFHYYDKDFNNEADTPDNFQSRRPNTSFCFLDIRSPGLGDTAMYLCATSTGRNEAFFGQGTRLTVV.

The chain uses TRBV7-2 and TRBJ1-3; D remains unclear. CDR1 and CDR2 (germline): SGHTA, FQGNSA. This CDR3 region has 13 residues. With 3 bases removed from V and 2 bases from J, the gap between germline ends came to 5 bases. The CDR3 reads CASSLPPGNTIYF. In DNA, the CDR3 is TGTGCCAGCAGCTTGCCTCCTGGAAACACCATATATTTT.

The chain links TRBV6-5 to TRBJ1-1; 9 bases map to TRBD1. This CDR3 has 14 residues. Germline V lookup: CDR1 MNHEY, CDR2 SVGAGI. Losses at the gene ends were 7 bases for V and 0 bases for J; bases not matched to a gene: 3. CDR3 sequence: CASIGTGMNTEAFF. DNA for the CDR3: TGTGCCAGCATCGGGACAGGGATGAACACTGAAGCTTTCTTT.

This CDR3 is CASSSRTGGSPLHF. Here the CDR3 DNA reads TGTGCCAGCAGTTCCAGGACAGGAGGCTCACCCCTCCACTTT. This chain links TRBV6-5 with TRBJ1-6; the match to TRBD1 covers 7 bases. J lost 10 bases, V lost 4 bases, and 7 bases had no gene match. Per the germline V gene, CDR1 is MNHEY and CDR2 is SVGAGI. This CDR3 spans 14 amino acids.

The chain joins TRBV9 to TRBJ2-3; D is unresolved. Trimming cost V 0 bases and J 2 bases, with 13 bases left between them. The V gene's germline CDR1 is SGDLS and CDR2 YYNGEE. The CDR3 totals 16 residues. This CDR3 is CASSVGEGIYTDTQYF. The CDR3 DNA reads TGTGCCAGCAGCGTAGGAGAAGGGATATACACAGATACGCAGTATTTT.

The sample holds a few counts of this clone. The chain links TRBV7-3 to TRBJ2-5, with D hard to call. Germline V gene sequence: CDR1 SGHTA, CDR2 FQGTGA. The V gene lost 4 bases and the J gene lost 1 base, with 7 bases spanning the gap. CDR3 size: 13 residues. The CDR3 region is CASSSFPQETQYF. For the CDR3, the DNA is TGTGCCAGCAGCTCGTTCCCCCAAGAGACCCAGTACTTC.

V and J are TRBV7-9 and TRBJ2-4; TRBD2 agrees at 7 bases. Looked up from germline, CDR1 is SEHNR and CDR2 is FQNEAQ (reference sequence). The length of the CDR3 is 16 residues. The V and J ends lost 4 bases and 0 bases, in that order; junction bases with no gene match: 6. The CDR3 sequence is CASSSTSRLAKNIQYF. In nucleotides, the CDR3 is TGTGCCAGCAGCTCGACTAGCCGTTTAGCCAAAAACATTCAGTACTTC. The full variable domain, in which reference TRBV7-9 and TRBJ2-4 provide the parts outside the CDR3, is DTGVSQNPRHKITKRGQNVTFRCDPISEHNRLYWYRQTLGQGPEFLTYFQNEAQLEKSRLLSDRFSAERPKGSFSTLEIQRTEQGDSAMYLCASSSTSRLAKNIQYFGAGTRLSVL.

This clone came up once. Here the CDR3 DNA reads TGTGCCAGCAGCCTGTCGGGGGGCTACAATGAGCAGTTCTTC. Translating it yields CASSLSGGYNEQFF. The chain recombines TRBV5-6 with TRBJ2-1; 7 nucleotides agree with TRBD2. The length of the CDR3 is 14 residues. Germline CDR1 reads SGHDT; CDR2 reads YYEEEE. V shed 4 bases, J shed 3 bases, and the junction held 4 bases outside the gene matches. The variable domain in full, completed from reference TRBV5-6 and TRBJ2-1, reads DAGVTQSPTHLIKTRGQQVTLRCSPKSGHDTVSWYQQALGQGPQFIFQYYEEEERQRGNFPDRFSGHQFPNYSSELNVNALLLGDSALYLCASSLSGGYNEQFFGPGTRLTVL.

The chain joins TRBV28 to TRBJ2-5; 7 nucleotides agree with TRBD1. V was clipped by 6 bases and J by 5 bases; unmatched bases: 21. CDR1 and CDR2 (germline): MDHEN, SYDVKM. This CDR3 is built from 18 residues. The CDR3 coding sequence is TGTGCCAGCAGCTCAGTACAGAAGGGGGCCGTAAGATGGGAGACCCAGTACTTC. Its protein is CASSSVQKGAVRWETQYF. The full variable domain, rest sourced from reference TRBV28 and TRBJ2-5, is DVKVTQSSRYLVKRTGEKVFLECVQDMDHENMFWYRQDPGLGLRLIYFSYDVKMKEKGDIPEGYSVSREKKERFSLILESASTNQTSMYLCASSSVQKGAVRWETQYFGPGTRLLVL.

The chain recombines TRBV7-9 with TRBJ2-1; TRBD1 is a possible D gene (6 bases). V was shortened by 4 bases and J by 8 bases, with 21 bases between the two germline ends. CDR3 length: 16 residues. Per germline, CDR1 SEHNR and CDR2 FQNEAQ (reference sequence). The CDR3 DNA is TGTGCCAGCAGCTCGACGGATCTACCCCACAGGGATGAGCAGTTCTTC. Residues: CASSSTDLPHRDEQFF.